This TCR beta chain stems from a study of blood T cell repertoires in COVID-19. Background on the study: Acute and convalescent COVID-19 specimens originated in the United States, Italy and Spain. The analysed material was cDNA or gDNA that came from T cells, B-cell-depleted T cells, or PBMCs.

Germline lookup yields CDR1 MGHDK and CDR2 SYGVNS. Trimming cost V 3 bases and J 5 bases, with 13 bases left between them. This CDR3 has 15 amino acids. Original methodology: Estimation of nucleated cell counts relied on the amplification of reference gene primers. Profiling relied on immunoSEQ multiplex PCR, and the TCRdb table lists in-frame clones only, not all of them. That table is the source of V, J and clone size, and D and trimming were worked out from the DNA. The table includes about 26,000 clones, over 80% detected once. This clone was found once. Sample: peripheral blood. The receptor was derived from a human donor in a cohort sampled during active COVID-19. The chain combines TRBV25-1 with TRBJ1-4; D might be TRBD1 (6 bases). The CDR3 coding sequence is TGTGCCAGCAGTGATTGGACAGCAGCAAATGAAAAACTGTTTTTT. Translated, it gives CASSDWTAANEKLFF.